These 22 T cell receptor beta chains share one sample of origin, sequenced in a study of blood T cell repertoires in COVID-19. Profiling relied on immunoSEQ multiplex PCR, and the TCRdb table lists in-frame clones only, not all of them. The table has 75,000 to 90,000 clones, 80% to 90% seen once. Input material: peripheral blood. The receptors come from a man older than 75 with acute or convalescent COVID-19.

This clone was seen a single time. This sequence joins TRBV19 and TRBJ1-6; maybe TRBD1 (5 bases). Between the trimmed V and J ends, which lost 11 bases and 0 bases, there was a span of 14 bases. CDR1 is LNHDA and CDR2 is SQIVND in the germline V gene (reference sequence). The CDR3 runs to 15 residues. The CDR3 region has the DNA TGTGCCGGGCGGGACGGCAGCTCCTATAATTCACCCCTCCACTTT. Residues: CAGRDGSSYNSPLHF.

This chain joins TRBV7-9 and TRBJ2-3; perhaps TRBD1 as D (6 bases). Trimming cost V 5 bases and J 4 bases, with 19 bases left between them. The length of the CDR3 is 16 residues. Germline assignment: CDR1 SEHNR and CDR2 FQNEAQ (reference sequence). DNA of the CDR3: TGTGCCAGCAGCACTTTTATTGGGACATTTGCAGATACGCAGTATTTT. Translating it yields CASSTFIGTFADTQYF.

The genes are TRBV7-9 and TRBJ2-7; 7 bases agree with TRBD1. Germline lookup yields CDR1 SEHNR and CDR2 FQNEAQ (reference sequence). The CDR3 contains 13 residues. The V and J ends lost 5 bases and 2 bases, in that order; junction bases with no gene match: 3. For the CDR3, the DNA is TGTGCCAGCAGCCCGGACAGGACCTACGAGCAGTACTTC. This sequence encodes CASSPDRTYEQYF.

The CDR3 bases are TGTGCCAGCAGTTTAATCCCGACCGCGGACACCGGGGAGCTGTTTTTT. This gives the protein CASSLIPTADTGELFF. V usage is TRBV2 and J usage is TRBJ2-2; D ambiguous. The CDR3 totals 16 residues. The V gene's germline CDR1 is SNHLY and CDR2 FYNNEI. The ends were cut back, 5 bases at V and 3 bases at J, with 16 bases in the middle.

Here the CDR3 reads CASSMPHSSRNIQYF. The CDR3 DNA sequence: TGTGCCAGTAGTATGCCCCACTCCTCGAGGAACATTCAGTACTTC. This sequence joins TRBV19 and TRBJ2-4; no definite D call. V was cut by 3 bases and J by 7 bases, with 16 bases left in between. The CDR3 has 15 amino acids. CDR1 is LNHDA, CDR2 SQIVND, per germline (reference sequence).

The V gene is TRBV28, the J gene TRBJ1-1; a weak D match, TRBD1 (5 bases). The CDR3 loop spans 11 amino acids. Germline CDR1 reads MDHEN; CDR2 reads SYDVKM. Trimming took 10 bases from V and 11 from J, leaving 17 bases between them. DNA of the CDR3: TGTGCCACTCTTGGGTGGGGGACTGCTTTCTTT. This codes for CATLGWGTAFF. Variable domain in full (rest from reference TRBV28 and TRBJ1-1): DVKVTQSSRYLVKRTGEKVFLECVQDMDHENMFWYRQDPGLGLRLIYFSYDVKMKEKGDIPEGYSVSREKKERFSLILESASTNQTSMYLCATLGWGTAFFGQGTRLTVV.

The CDR3 DNA reads TGTGCCAGCAGTTTATCATGGACAGGGACCTATGGCTACACCTTC. Amino acids: CASSLSWTGTYGYTF. This chain links TRBV27 with TRBJ1-2, with 8 positions matching TRBD1. This CDR3 comprises 15 residues. Germline V gene data show CDR1 as MNHEY and CDR2 as SMNVEV (reference sequence). J gave up 4 bases and V 0 bases, and 4 bases lay outside the gene matches.

This chain links TRBV19 with TRBJ2-3; 14 nucleotides line up with TRBD2. CDR3 size: 16 residues. Per germline, CDR1 LNHDA and CDR2 SQIVND (reference sequence). The V gene end was trimmed by 5 bases and the J gene end by 3 bases; junction bases not matched to a gene: 4. CDR3 protein: CASSSGLAGGTDTQYF. For the CDR3, the DNA is TGTGCCAGTAGTTCAGGACTAGCGGGAGGAACAGATACGCAGTATTTT.

This clone was detected once. This chain links TRBV11-3 with TRBJ2-1; TRBD2 might be the D (6 bases). Deletions cut 1 base from V and 3 bases from J, with 13 bases between. CDR3 length equals 16 residues. Germline values: CDR1 SGHNT, CDR2 YENEEA. This CDR3 is CASSLVGVGGYNEQFF. For the CDR3, the DNA is TGTGCCAGCAGCTTAGTAGGAGTGGGGGGCTACAATGAGCAGTTCTTC.

The chain combines TRBV11-2 with TRBJ2-1; a weak D match, TRBD2 (6 bases). Germline loops: CDR1 SGHAT, CDR2 FQNNGV. The length of the CDR3 is 14 residues. The V end was cut by 1 base, the J end by 7 bases, with 11 bases between. As DNA, the CDR3 is TGTGCCAGCAGCTTAGCCAGGGAGGCGAATGAGCAGTTCTTC. Translated, it gives CASSLAREANEQFF.

This clone was observed once. The same CDR3 also results from other DNA sequences found in this sample. The CDR3 DNA reads as TGTGCCAGCAGCCAAGGAGGGGGACAGCCCCAGCATTTT. As protein: CASSQGGGQPQHF. The rearrangement links TRBV3-1 (or the pseudogene TRBV3-2) to TRBJ1-5; TRBD1 might be the D (6 bases). The CDR3 spans 13 residues. From germline, CDR1 is LGHDT and CDR2 YNNKEL (reference sequence). The V end lost 1 base, the J end lost 7 bases, and 8 bases lay between the germline ends.

This chain joins TRBV28 and TRBJ1-3, with a tentative D call TRBD1 (6 bases). CDR3 size: 13 residues. Germline V gene sequence: CDR1 MDHEN, CDR2 SYDVKM. With 8 bases removed from V and 7 bases from J, the gap between germline ends came to 15 bases. CDR3 protein: CASQDSGANTIYF. As DNA, the CDR3 is TGTGCCAGCCAGGACAGCGGGGCTAACACCATATATTTT.

The rearrangement uses TRBV19 and TRBJ2-7; 7 bases match TRBD1. Per germline, CDR1 LNHDA and CDR2 SQIVND (reference sequence). The CDR3 totals 15 residues. Here the CDR3 DNA reads TGTGTCTTCCAAACCGGACAGGCCAAAACCTACGAGCAGTACTTC. It encodes CVFQTGQAKTYEQYF. The whole variable domain, filled in from reference TRBV19 and TRBJ2-7, reads DGGITQSPKYLFRKEGQNVTLSCEQNLNHDAMYWYRQDPGQGLRLIYYSQIVNDFQKGDIAEGYSVSREKKESFPLTVTSAQKNPTAFYLCVFQTGQAKTYEQYFGPGTRLTVT.

V gene TRBV21-1 combines with J gene TRBJ2-7; TRBD1 is the table's D call, not checked against the DNA. TRBV21-1 is designated a pseudogene. The CDR3 contains 16 residues. The CDR3 sequence is CASSSEGALSSYEQYF. Here the CDR3 DNA reads TGTGCCAGCAGCAGTGAAGGGGCTCTCAGCTCCTACGAGCAGTACTTC.

The J gene is TRBJ1-1, the V gene TRBV20-1, with TRBD1 identical over 11 bases. J lost 4 bases, V lost 3 bases, and 16 bases had no gene match. In germline, CDR1 is DFQATT, CDR2 SNEGSKA (reference sequence). The CDR3 runs 18 residues. CDR3 in DNA: TGCAGTGCTAGTTCCCACCTAGGGACAGGGGGGTTGAGCACTGAAGCTTTCTTT. Translation gives CSASSHLGTGGLSTEAFF.

The gene calls are TRBV5-4 and TRBJ2-1; D perhaps matches TRBD2 (5 bases). Between the trimmed V and J ends, which lost 10 bases and 1 base, there was a span of 12 bases. CDR1 and CDR2 (germline): SGHNT, YYREEE (reference sequence). The CDR3 consists of 13 residues. The CDR3 nucleotides read TGTGCCTTGCAGAGGGCGTCCTACAATGAGCAGTTCTTC. Translating it yields CALQRASYNEQFF. The full variable domain, with the rest looked up from reference TRBV5-4 and TRBJ2-1, is ETGVTQSPTHLIKTRGQQVTLRCSSQSGHNTVSWYQQALGQGPQFIFQYYREEENGRGNFPPRFSGLQFPNYSSELNVNALELDDSALYLCALQRASYNEQFFGPGTRLTVL.

Written as DNA, the CDR3 is TGTGCCAGCAGTCAGGCCGACACCCAGCATTTT. This gives the protein CASSQADTQHF. This rearrangement joins TRBV6-2 or TRBV6-3 to TRBJ1-5, with no clear D. CDR1 and CDR2 from the germline V gene are MNHEY and SVGEGT. The CDR3 consists of 11 residues. V lost 5 bases and J lost 11, with 10 bases in between.

The chain carries TRBV28 and TRBJ1-1; 7 positions agree with TRBD1. With V trimmed by 3 bases and J by 5 bases, 6 bases remained unmatched. CDR3 length equals 14 residues. The germline gives CDR1 MDHEN, CDR2 SYDVKM. The CDR3 region is CASSFETGRTEAFF. The CDR3, as DNA: TGTGCCAGCAGTTTTGAGACAGGGAGGACTGAAGCTTTCTTT.

This chain uses TRBV3-1 (or the pseudogene TRBV3-2) with TRBJ1-2, with 9 bases matching TRBD1. The V gene end was trimmed by 0 bases and the J gene end by 4 bases; junction bases not matched to a gene: 9. The germline gives CDR1 LGHDT, CDR2 YNNKEL (reference sequence). The CDR3 is 17 amino acids. This chain's CDR3 is CASSQDGGTGKSYGYTF. The CDR3 DNA follows: TGTGCCAGCAGCCAAGATGGCGGGACAGGGAAAAGCTATGGCTACACCTTC.

The J gene is TRBJ1-4, the V gene TRBV11-2, with 8 bases identical to TRBD1. CDR1 is SGHAT and CDR2 is FQNNGV in the germline V gene. J gave up 7 bases and V 5 bases, and 6 bases lay outside the gene matches. The CDR3 spans 14 residues. CDR3 in DNA: TGTGCCAGCAGCCCGACAGGGGCTGGTGAAAAACTGTTTTTT. As protein: CASSPTGAGEKLFF. The full variable domain, with the rest looked up from reference TRBV11-2 and TRBJ1-4, is EAGVAQSPRYKIIEKRQSVAFWCNPISGHATLYWYQQILGQGPKLLIQFQNNGVVDDSQLPKDRFSAERLKGVDSTLKIQPAKLEDSAVYLCASSPTGAGEKLFFGSGTQLSVL.

The J gene is TRBJ1-5, the V gene TRBV2, with D possibly matching TRBD1 (5 bases). Germline loops: CDR1 SNHLY, CDR2 FYNNEI. The CDR3 totals 17 residues. Trimming removed 7 bases at V and 1 base at J, with 20 bases between. The CDR3: CASIGQGPSASNQPQHF. CDR3 nucleotide sequence: TGTGCCAGCATAGGGCAGGGTCCTAGTGCGAGCAATCAGCCCCAGCATTTT.

The chain joins TRBV7-3 to TRBJ2-3, with TRBD2 matching over 13 bases. The germline V gene has CDR1 SGHTA and CDR2 FQGTGA. The CDR3 extends over 21 amino acids. V was pared by 2 bases and J by 0 bases, with 14 bases of the junction left unmatched. CDR3 in DNA: TGTGCCAGCAGCTTACCCGGACTAGCGGGAGAAGGTCTGAAAAGCACAGATACGCAGTATTTT. As protein: CASSLPGLAGEGLKSTDTQYF.